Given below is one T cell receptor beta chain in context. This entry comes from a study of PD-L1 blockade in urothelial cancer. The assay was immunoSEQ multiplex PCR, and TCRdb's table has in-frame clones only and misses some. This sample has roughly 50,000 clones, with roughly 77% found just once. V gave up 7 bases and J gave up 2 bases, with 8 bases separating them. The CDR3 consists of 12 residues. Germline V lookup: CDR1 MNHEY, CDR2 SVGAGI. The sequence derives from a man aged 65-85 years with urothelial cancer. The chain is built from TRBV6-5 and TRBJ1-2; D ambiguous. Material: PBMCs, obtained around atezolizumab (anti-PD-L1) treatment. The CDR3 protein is CASKRENYGYTF. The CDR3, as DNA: TGTGCCAGCAAAAGAGAGAACTATGGCTACACCTTC.